This is a list of T cell receptor beta chains from one sample in a study of cytomegalovirus exposure and HLA in healthy donors. TCRdb's table, derived via immunoSEQ multiplex PCR, lists solely in-frame clones and lacks some. The sample carries 150,000 to 200,000 clones, roughly 80% recorded once. Material for sequencing was PBMCs. These receptors were taken from a woman between 45 and 60 years old in good health and CMV-seropositive. Both conserved end residues are part of each CDR3. The order of the fields is D gene, clone size, J gene, V gene, CDR3 DNA, CDR3 protein. The D gene is left open where the match is weak. The size entry is marked missing in some rows and otherwise reads once, few, many or a size class.

NA many TRBJ1-6 TRBV7-9 TGTGCCAGCAGCTTTGAGGACAGAAATTCACCCCTCCACTTT CASSFEDRNSPLHF
NA once TRBJ2-1 TRBV4-3 TGCGCCAGCAGCCAAGACAGGGCGCATGAGCAGTTCTTC CASSQDRAHEQFF
TRBD2 few TRBJ2-7 TRBV5-1 TGCGCCAGCAGCTTGGGGACTAGCGGCTACGAGCAGTACTTC CASSLGTSGYEQYF
NA NA TRBJ2-5 TRBV5-1 TGCGCCAGCAGCTTGACCGGGGAGACCCAGTACTTC CASSLTGETQYF
TRBD2 NA TRBJ2-5 TRBV29-1 TGCAGCGTTGAATCCACTAGCGGGCCCATCATACAAGAGACCCAGTACTTC CSVESTSGPIIQETQYF
TRBD1 NA TRBJ2-2 TRBV7-6 TGTGCCAGCAGCCACGGACAGGAGAACACCGGGGAGCTGTTTTTT CASSHGQENTGELFF
TRBD2 once TRBJ2-1 TRBV2 TGTGCCACCAGAGGGCTAGCGGGATACAATGAGCAGTTCTTC CATRGLAGYNEQFF
NA few TRBJ1-3 TRBV2 TGTGCCAGCAGTGAGGAGGGTCAGGCTGGAAACACCATATATTTT CASSEEGQAGNTIYF
NA NA TRBJ1-2 TRBV18 TGTGCCAGCTCCGCAAGGGGGGGCGCCTCGGGCTACACCTTC CASSARGGASGYTF
TRBD2 once TRBJ2-7 TRBV7-8 TGTGCCAGCTCGCTAGCGGGGGGAGACGAGCAGTACTTC CASSLAGGDEQYF
TRBD2 NA TRBJ2-5 TRBV28 TGTGCCAGCAGTGGAGCGGGGGGTCCAAAAGAGACCCAGTACTTC CASSGAGGPKETQYF
NA NA TRBJ1-2 TRBV19 TGTGCCAGTAGTACTTTACTGGAGTTCACCTTC CASSTLLEFTF
NA NA TRBJ2-7 TRBV18 TGTGCCAGCTCCGAAGGGCAGGGGGGCTACGAGCAGTACTTC CASSEGQGGYEQYF
TRBD2 NA TRBJ2-1 TRBV2 TGTGCCAGCAGGACTAGCGGGGAGCCCTACAATGAGCAGTTCTTC CASRTSGEPYNEQFF
TRBD2 NA TRBJ2-3 TRBV6-7 TGTGCCAGCGGGACTAGCGGGGGTTCTAGCACAGATACGCAGTATTTT CASGTSGGSSTDTQYF
NA NA TRBJ1-2 TRBV6-5 TGTGCCAGCAGTTACTCATCCGCAGACTATGGCTACACCTTC CASSYSSADYGYTF
TRBD1 NA TRBJ1-3 TRBV27 TGTGCCAGGGACATCGGACAGGGGGAGACTGGAAACACCATATATTTT CARDIGQGETGNTIYF
TRBD2 few TRBJ2-6 TRBV5-1 TGCGCCAGCACGGGGGGCTCTGGGGCCAACGTCCTGACTTTC CASTGGSGANVLTF
NA NA TRBJ2-3 TRBV4-1 TGCGCCAGCAGCCTAGGCGGTAACACAGATACGCAGTATTTT CASSLGGNTDTQYF
NA NA TRBJ2-3 TRBV5-8 TGTGCCAGCAGCTTGGGAGGATCAGCAGATACGCAGTATTTT CASSLGGSADTQYF
TRBD2 NA TRBJ2-2 TRBV5-1 TGCGCCAGCAGCTTGGTAGGACTAGCGGGCTTCACGAACACCGGGGAGCTGTTTTTT CASSLVGLAGFTNTGELFF
NA NA TRBJ1-2 TRBV19 TGTGCCAGTAGTACGGCTGGGCCTAACTATGGCTACACCTTC CASSTAGPNYGYTF